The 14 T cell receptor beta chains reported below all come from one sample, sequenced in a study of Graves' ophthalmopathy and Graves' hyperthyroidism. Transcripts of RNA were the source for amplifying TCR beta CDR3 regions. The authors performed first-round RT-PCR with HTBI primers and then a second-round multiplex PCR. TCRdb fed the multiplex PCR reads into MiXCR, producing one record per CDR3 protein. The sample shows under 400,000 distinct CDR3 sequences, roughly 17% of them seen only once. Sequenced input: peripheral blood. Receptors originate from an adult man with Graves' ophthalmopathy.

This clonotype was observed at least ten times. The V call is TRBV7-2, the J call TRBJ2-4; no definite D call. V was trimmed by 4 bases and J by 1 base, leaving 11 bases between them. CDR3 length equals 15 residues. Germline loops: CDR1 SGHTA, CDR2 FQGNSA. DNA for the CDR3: TGTGCCAGCAGCTCCACCCAATCGGCCAAAAACATTCAGTACTTC. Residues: CASSSTQSAKNIQYF.

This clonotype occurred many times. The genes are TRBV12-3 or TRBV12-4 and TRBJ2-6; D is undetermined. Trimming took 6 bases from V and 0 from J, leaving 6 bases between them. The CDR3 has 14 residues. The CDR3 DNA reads TGTGCCAGCAGGGAGAGCTCTGGGGCCAACGTCCTGACTTTC. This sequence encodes CASRESSGANVLTF.

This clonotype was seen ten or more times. CDR3 DNA: TGTGCCAGCTCGGTCACAGGGGGCGCCGACTATGGCTACACCTTC. Translated: CASSVTGGADYGYTF. The chain links TRBV18 to TRBJ1-2; TRBD1 aligns across 9 bases. This CDR3 is 15 amino acids long. The junction had 8 bases not matched to a gene; V was cut back by 6 bases and J by 3 bases. Per the germline V gene, CDR1 is KGHSH and CDR2 is LQKENI. The full variable domain, its missing parts supplied by reference TRBV18 and TRBJ1-2, is NAGVMQNPRHLVRRRGQEARLRCSPMKGHSHVYWYRQLPEEGLKFMVYLQKENIIDESGMPKERFSAEFPKEGPSILRIQQVVRGDSAAYFCASSVTGGADYGYTFGSGTRLTVV.

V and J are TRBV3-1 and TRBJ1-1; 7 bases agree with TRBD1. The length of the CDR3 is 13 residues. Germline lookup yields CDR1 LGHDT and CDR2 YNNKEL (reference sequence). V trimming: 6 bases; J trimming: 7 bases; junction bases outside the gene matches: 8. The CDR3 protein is CASRSQGLVEAFF. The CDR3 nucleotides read TGTGCCAGCAGGTCACAGGGGCTCGTTGAAGCTTTCTTT.

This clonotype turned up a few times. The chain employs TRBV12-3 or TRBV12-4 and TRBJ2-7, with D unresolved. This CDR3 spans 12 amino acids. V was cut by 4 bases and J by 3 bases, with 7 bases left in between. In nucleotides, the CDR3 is TGTGCCAGCAGTTATGCAGGCTACGAGCAGTACTTC. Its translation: CASSYAGYEQYF.

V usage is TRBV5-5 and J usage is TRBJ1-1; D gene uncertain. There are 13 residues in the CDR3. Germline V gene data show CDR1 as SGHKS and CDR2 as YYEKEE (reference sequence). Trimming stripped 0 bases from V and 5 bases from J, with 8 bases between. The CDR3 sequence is CASSLGAVTEAFF. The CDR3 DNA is TGTGCCAGCAGCTTGGGAGCGGTTACTGAAGCTTTCTTT.

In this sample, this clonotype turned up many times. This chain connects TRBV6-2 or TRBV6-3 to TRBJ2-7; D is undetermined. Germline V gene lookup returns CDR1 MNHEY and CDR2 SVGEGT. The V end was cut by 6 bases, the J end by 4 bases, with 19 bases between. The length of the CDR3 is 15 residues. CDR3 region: CASSALLWGSYEQYF. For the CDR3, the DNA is TGTGCCAGCAGCGCGTTATTGTGGGGATCATACGAGCAGTACTTC.

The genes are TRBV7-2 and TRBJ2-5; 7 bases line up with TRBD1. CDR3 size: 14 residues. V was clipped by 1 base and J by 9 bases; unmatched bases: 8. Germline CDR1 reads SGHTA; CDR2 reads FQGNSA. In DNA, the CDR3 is TGTGCCAGCAGCTTAGTAGGGGGCCCGGGGCCCCAGTACTTC. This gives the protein CASSLVGGPGPQYF.

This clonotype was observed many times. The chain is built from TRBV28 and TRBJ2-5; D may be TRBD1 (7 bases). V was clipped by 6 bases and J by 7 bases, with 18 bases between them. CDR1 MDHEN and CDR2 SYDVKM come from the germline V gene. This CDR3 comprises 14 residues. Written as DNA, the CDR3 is TGTGCCAGCAGCCCCCCCAGGGGGGCAGGGACCCAGTACTTC. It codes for CASSPPRGAGTQYF.

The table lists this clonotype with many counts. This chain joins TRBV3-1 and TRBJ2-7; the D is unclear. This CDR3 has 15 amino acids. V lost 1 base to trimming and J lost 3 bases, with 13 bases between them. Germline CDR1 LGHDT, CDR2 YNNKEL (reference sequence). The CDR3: CASSQGPLAGYEQYF. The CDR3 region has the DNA TGTGCCAGCAGCCAAGGCCCGCTTGCTGGCTACGAGCAGTACTTC.

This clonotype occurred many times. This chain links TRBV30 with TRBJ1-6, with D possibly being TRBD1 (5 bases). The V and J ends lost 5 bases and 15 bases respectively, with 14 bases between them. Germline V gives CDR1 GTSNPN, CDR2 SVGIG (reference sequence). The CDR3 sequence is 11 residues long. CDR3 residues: CAWGADRILHF. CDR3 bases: TGTGCCTGGGGGGCCGATCGGATCCTCCACTTT.

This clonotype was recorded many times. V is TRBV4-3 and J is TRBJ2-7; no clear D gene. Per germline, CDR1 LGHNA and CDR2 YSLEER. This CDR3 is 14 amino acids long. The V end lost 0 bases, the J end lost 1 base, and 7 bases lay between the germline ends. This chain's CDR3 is CASSQDTVSYEQYF. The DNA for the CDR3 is TGCGCCAGCAGCCAAGATACAGTTTCCTACGAGCAGTACTTC.

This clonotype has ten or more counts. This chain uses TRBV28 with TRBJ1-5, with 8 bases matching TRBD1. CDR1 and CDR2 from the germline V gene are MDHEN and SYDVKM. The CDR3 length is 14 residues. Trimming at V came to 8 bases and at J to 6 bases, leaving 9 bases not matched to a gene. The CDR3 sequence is CASEAGGDAQPQHF. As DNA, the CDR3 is TGTGCCAGCGAAGCAGGGGGCGATGCTCAGCCCCAGCATTTT.

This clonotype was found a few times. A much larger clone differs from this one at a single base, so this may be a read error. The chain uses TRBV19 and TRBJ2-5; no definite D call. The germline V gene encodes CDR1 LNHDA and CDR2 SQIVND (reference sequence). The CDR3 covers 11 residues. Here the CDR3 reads CPFRSQETLYF. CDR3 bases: TGTCCGTTTAGGTCCCAAGAGACCCTGTACTTC.